The 10 T cell receptor beta chains presented below share a single source sample, sequenced in a study of cytomegalovirus exposure and HLA in healthy donors. 13 Jbeta primers and 60 Vbeta primers were used for the PCR. Here immunoSEQ multiplex PCR was the method, and the copy in TCRdb shows in-frame clones only, minus some. This table has about 160,000 clones, about four fifths appearing once. Sequencing was done on a sample of PBMCs. The receptors shown here come from a man in his forties or fifties in good health and CMV-seropositive.

The chain employs TRBV5-1 and TRBJ2-3, with a weak D call TRBD2 (6 bases). The CDR3 is 16 residues long. Germline-derived CDR1 and CDR2 are SGHRS and YFSETQ. The V end was cut by 3 bases, the J end by 1 base, with 15 bases between. The CDR3 DNA reads TGCGCCAGCAGCTCTGAGGTGGGCGGGGGCACAGATACGCAGTATTTT. Protein sequence: CASSSEVGGGTDTQYF.

The gene calls are TRBV7-3 and TRBJ2-1; a weak D match, TRBD1 (6 bases). V was cut by 4 bases and J by 7 bases, with 11 bases left in between. Germline values: CDR1 SGHTA, CDR2 FQGTGA. This CDR3 has 13 amino acids. In DNA form, the CDR3 reads TGTGCCAGCAGCTCGGGACACCTTAATGAGCAGTTCTTC. It is translated as CASSSGHLNEQFF. The full variable domain, with the rest looked up from reference TRBV7-3 and TRBJ2-1, is GAGVSQTPSNKVTEKGKYVELRCDPISGHTALYWYRQSLGQGPEFLIYFQGTGAADDSGLPNDRFFAVRPEGSVSTLKIQRTERGDSAVYLCASSSGHLNEQFFGPGTRLTVL.

This clone turned up a few times. The V and J genes are TRBV9 and TRBJ2-1; 10 bases match TRBD2. The junction had 3 bases not matched to a gene; V was cut back by 4 bases and J by 2 bases. The CDR3 loop spans 15 amino acids. Germline values: CDR1 SGDLS, CDR2 YYNGEE. The CDR3 nucleotides read TGTGCCAGCAGCATCAGCGGGAGGGCCTACAATGAGCAGTTCTTC. This encodes CASSISGRAYNEQFF.

This clone was detected once. The rearrangement joins TRBV11-2 to TRBJ2-3; possibly TRBD2 for D (5 bases). Per germline, CDR1 SGHAT and CDR2 FQNNGV. The CDR3 loop spans 14 amino acids. V was shortened by 4 bases and J by 1 base, with 9 bases between the two germline ends. CDR3 protein: CASSSDFGTDTQYF. The CDR3 DNA is TGTGCCAGCAGCTCGGACTTTGGCACAGATACGCAGTATTTT.

The V and J genes are TRBV5-8 and TRBJ1-2; D is unclear. CDR1 and CDR2 (germline): SGHTS, YDEGEE. This CDR3 region has 14 residues. Between the trimmed V and J ends, which lost 0 bases and 2 bases, there was a span of 8 bases. The CDR3 loop reads CASSLEGDNYGYTF. The CDR3 nucleotides read TGTGCCAGCAGCTTGGAGGGAGACAACTATGGCTACACCTTC.

The rearrangement joins TRBV11-1 to TRBJ2-2; 8 bases agree with TRBD2. The CDR3 is made up of 16 amino acids. CDR1 is SGHAT and CDR2 is FQDESV in the germline V gene (reference sequence). V dropped 4 bases and J dropped 2; count of bases not matched to a gene: 6. The CDR3 DNA reads TGTGCCAGCAGCTATCAAGCGGGGGCAAACACCGGGGAGCTGTTTTTT. It specifies CASSYQAGANTGELFF. The whole variable domain, remainder taken from reference TRBV11-1 and TRBJ2-2, is EAEVAQSPRYKITEKSQAVAFWCDPISGHATLYWYRQILGQGPELLVQFQDESVVDDSQLPKDRFSAERLKGVDSTLKIQPAELGDSAMYLCASSYQAGANTGELFFGEGSRLTVL.

The chain links TRBV9 to TRBJ2-3; the D gene is possibly TRBD2 (7 bases). Between the trimmed V and J ends, which lost 3 bases and 4 bases, there was a span of 21 bases. The CDR3 is 17 amino acids. Looked up from germline, CDR1 is SGDLS and CDR2 is YYNGEE. The CDR3 nucleotides read TGTGCCAGCAGCGGCTCCCCCGGGGGGCCTGGACCAGATACGCAGTATTTT. Translating it yields CASSGSPGGPGPDTQYF. The variable domain in full, completed from reference TRBV9 and TRBJ2-3, reads DSGVTQTPKHLITATGQRVTLRCSPRSGDLSVYWYQQSLDQGLQFLIQYYNGEERAKGNILERFSAQQFPDLHSELNLSSLELGDSALYFCASSGSPGGPGPDTQYFGPGTRLTVL.

The chain's CDR3 is CASSLARGTNTGELFF. The CDR3 DNA reads as TGTGCCAGCAGTTTAGCCAGGGGCACTAACACCGGGGAGCTGTTTTTT. This sequence joins TRBV28 and TRBJ2-2, with D possibly being TRBD1 (6 bases). Trimming took 2 bases from V and 2 from J, leaving 12 bases between them. The germline gives CDR1 MDHEN, CDR2 SYDVKM. The CDR3 runs 16 residues.

This sequence joins TRBV9 and TRBJ1-5; 7 bases line up with TRBD1. This CDR3 spans 15 amino acids. V was clipped by 4 bases and J by 3 bases; unmatched bases: 7. The germline CDR1 and CDR2 sequences are SGDLS and YYNGEE. This CDR3 reads CASSPGGTDNQPQHF. As DNA, the CDR3 is TGTGCCAGCAGCCCAGGGGGGACCGACAATCAGCCCCAGCATTTT.

The rearrangement uses TRBV5-1 and TRBJ1-6; 7 nucleotides match TRBD1. The V gene end was trimmed by 3 bases and the J gene end by 10 bases; junction bases not matched to a gene: 13. Germline lookup yields CDR1 SGHRS and CDR2 YFSETQ. This CDR3 is 16 amino acids long. CDR3: CASSSSEGGWGSPLHF. Written as DNA, the CDR3 is TGCGCCAGCAGCTCCTCGGAAGGGGGCTGGGGATCACCCCTCCACTTT.